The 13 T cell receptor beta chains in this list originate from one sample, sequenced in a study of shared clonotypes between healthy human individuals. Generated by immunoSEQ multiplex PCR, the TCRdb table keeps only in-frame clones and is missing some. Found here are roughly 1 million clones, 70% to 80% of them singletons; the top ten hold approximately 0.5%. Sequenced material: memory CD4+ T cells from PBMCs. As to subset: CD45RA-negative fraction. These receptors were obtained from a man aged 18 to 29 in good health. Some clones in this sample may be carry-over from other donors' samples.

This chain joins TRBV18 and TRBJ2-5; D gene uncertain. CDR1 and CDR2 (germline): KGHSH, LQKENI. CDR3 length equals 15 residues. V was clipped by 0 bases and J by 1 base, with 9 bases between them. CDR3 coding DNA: TGTGCCAGCTCACCACCGGCTATGTCCCAAGAGACCCAGTACTTC. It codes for CASSPPAMSQETQYF.

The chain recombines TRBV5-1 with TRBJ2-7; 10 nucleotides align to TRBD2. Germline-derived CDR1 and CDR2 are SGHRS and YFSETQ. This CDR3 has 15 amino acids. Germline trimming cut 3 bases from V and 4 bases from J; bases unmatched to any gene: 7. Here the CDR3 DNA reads TGCGCCAGCAGCTCCATAGCGGGAGGTGATTACGAGCAGTACTTC. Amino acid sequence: CASSSIAGGDYEQYF.

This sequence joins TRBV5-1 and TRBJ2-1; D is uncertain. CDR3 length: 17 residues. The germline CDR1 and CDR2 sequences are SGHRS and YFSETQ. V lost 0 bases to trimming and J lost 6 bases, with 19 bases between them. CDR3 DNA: TGCGCCAGCAGCTTGGTGTTCCAGCGTTACTACCTCAATGAGCAGTTCTTC. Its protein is CASSLVFQRYYLNEQFF.

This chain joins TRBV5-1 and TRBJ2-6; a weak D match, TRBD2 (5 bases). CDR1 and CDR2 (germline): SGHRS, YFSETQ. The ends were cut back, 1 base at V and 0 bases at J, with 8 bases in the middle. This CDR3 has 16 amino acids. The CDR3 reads CASSLSEGSGANVLTF. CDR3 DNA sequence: TGCGCCAGCAGCTTGTCTGAGGGCTCTGGGGCCAACGTCCTGACTTTC.

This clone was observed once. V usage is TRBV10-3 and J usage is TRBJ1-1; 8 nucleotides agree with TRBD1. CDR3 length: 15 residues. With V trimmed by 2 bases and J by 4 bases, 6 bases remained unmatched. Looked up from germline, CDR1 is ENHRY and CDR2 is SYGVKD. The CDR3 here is CAISERTGPGTEAFF. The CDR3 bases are TGTGCCATCAGTGAGAGGACAGGGCCGGGCACTGAAGCTTTCTTT.

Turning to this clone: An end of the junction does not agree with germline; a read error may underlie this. CDR3 region: CAWSHRTYNSPLHF. Written as DNA, the CDR3 is TGTGCCTGGAGTCACAGAACCTACAATTCACCCCTCCACTTT. The J gene is TRBJ1-6, the V gene TRBV30; no reliable D call. Germline V lookup: CDR1 GTSNPN, CDR2 SVGIG (reference sequence). The CDR3 covers 14 residues.

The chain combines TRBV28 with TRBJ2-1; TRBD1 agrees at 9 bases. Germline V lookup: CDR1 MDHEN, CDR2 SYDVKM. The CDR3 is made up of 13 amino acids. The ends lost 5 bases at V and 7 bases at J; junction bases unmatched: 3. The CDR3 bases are TGTGCCAGCAGTCGACAGGGGGGGAATGAGCAGTTCTTC. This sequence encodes CASSRQGGNEQFF. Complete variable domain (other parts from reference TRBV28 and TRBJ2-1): DVKVTQSSRYLVKRTGEKVFLECVQDMDHENMFWYRQDPGLGLRLIYFSYDVKMKEKGDIPEGYSVSREKKERFSLILESASTNQTSMYLCASSRQGGNEQFFGPGTRLTVL.

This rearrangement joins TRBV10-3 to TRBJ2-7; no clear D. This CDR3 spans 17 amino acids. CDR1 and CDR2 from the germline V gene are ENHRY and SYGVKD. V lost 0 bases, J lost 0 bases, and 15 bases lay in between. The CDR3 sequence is CAISESRTKKSSYEQYF. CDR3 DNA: TGTGCCATCAGTGAGTCGCGGACGAAGAAGAGCTCCTACGAGCAGTACTTC.

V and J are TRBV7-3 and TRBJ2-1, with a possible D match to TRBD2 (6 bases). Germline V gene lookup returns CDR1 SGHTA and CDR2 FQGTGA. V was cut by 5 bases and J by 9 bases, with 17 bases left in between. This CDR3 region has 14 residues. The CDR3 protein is CASSLEPLALEQFF. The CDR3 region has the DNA TGTGCCAGCAGCCTTGAGCCCCTAGCGCTTGAGCAGTTCTTC.

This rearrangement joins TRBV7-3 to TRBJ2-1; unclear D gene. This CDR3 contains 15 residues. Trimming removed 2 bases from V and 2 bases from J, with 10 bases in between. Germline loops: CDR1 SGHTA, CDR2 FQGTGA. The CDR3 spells CASSLGLFPYNEQFF. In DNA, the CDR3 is TGTGCCAGCAGCTTAGGGCTTTTCCCCTACAATGAGCAGTTCTTC. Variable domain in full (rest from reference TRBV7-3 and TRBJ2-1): GAGVSQTPSNKVTEKGKYVELRCDPISGHTALYWYRQSLGQGPEFLIYFQGTGAADDSGLPNDRFFAVRPEGSVSTLKIQRTERGDSAVYLCASSLGLFPYNEQFFGPGTRLTVL.

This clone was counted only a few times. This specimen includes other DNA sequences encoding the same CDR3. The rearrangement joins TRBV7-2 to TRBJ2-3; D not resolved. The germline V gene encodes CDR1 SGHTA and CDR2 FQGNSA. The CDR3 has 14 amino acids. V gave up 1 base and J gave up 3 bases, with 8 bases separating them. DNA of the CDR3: TGTGCCAGCAGCTTAGATCCTGGGACAGATACGCAGTATTTT. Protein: CASSLDPGTDTQYF.

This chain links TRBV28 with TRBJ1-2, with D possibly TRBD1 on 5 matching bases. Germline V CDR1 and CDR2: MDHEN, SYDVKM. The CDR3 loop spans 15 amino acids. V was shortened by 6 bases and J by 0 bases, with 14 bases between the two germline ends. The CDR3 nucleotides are TGTGCCAGCAGACGGGGACCGTCCCCTAACTATGGCTACACCTTC. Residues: CASRRGPSPNYGYTF.

The CDR3 sequence: CASSLGLAGPEDEQFF. The DNA of the CDR3 is TGTGCCAGCAGCTTAGGACTAGCGGGACCGGAGGATGAGCAGTTCTTC. The chain has TRBV7-3 and TRBJ2-1, with 12 bases identical to TRBD2. CDR1 and CDR2 (germline): SGHTA, FQGTGA. V trimming: 2 bases; J trimming: 8 bases; junction bases outside the gene matches: 7. The CDR3 sequence is 16 residues long.